Shown below are 30 T cell receptor beta chains from a single sample sequenced in a study of CD8 T cells in Susac syndrome. Random hexamers were used to reverse transcribe an amount of roughly 0.5 to 1 ug RNA. Via MiXCR, TCRdb re-called the immunoSEQ multiplex PCR reads, giving one row per CDR3 protein. The data show approximately 190,000 distinct CDR3 sequences, under 95% seen once. Input material: CD4+ T cells from PBMCs. The receptors derive from a human donor in good health.

This clonotype appeared a single time. The chain links TRBV28 to TRBJ1-2, with TRBD1 as a possible D gene (5 bases). The CDR3 totals 15 residues. V was pared by 2 bases and J by 4 bases, with 14 bases between. Germline V CDR1 and CDR2: MDHEN, SYDVKM. The CDR3 nucleotides read TGTGCCAGCAGTTTAGCCCAGGGTTGGGGCTATGGCTACACCTTC. It yields the protein CASSLAQGWGYGYTF.

This chain uses TRBV4-1 with TRBJ1-3; 7 bases align to TRBD1. The CDR3 sequence is 14 residues long. Germline values: CDR1 MGHRA, CDR2 YSYEKL. V trimming: 4 bases; J trimming: 6 bases; junction bases outside the gene matches: 6. This chain's CDR3 is CASSPTGTLNTIYF. CDR3 nucleotides: TGCGCCAGCAGCCCGACAGGGACTTTAAACACCATATATTTT.

This chain uses TRBV29-1 with TRBJ2-1; 8 bases line up with TRBD1. With 3 bases clipped from V and 7 bases from J, the junction kept 8 bases outside the gene matches. Germline CDR1 reads SQVTM; CDR2 reads ANQGSEA. This CDR3 has 14 residues. The CDR3 spells CSVDFGTGFNEQFF. CDR3 nucleotides: TGCAGCGTTGACTTCGGGACAGGTTTTAATGAGCAGTTCTTC.

This chain links TRBV3-1 with TRBJ2-7, with D possibly TRBD2 on 6 matching bases. The germline gives CDR1 LGHDT, CDR2 YNNKEL (reference sequence). Trimming removed 0 bases from V and 6 bases from J, with 15 bases in between. CDR3 length equals 15 residues. CDR3 sequence (DNA): TGTGCCAGCAGCCAAGATTGGCGGGGCTTCAGCGAGCAGTACTTC. Translating gives CASSQDWRGFSEQYF.

The gene calls are TRBV21-1 and TRBJ1-2; the D call of TRBD1 is as the table states it, not checked on the DNA. TRBV21-1 is annotated as a pseudogene. The CDR3 covers 15 residues. CDR3 DNA sequence: TGTGCCAGCAGCAAAGCCGGTGGGGACATCTATGGCTACACCTTC. The encoded protein is CASSKAGGDIYGYTF.

The V call is TRBV7-3, the J call TRBJ1-4; the D gene is possibly TRBD1 (6 bases). Trimming removed 5 bases at V and 8 bases at J, with 18 bases between. CDR1 is SGHTA, CDR2 FQGTGA, per germline. The CDR3 totals 15 residues. For the CDR3, the DNA is TGTGCCAGCAGCCAGATGGGGGGCGTTGGGGAAAAACTGTTTTTT. It codes for CASSQMGGVGEKLFF.

The chain couples TRBV15 to TRBJ2-7, with D perhaps TRBD2 (5 bases). Trimming stripped 6 bases from V and 4 bases from J, with 10 bases between. Germline-derived CDR1 and CDR2 are LNHNV and YYDKDF (reference sequence). The CDR3 loop spans 12 amino acids. Written as DNA, the CDR3 is TGTGCCACCAGTGCGCGGGTGTACGAGCAGTACGTC. It yields the protein CATSARVYEQYV.

This chain joins TRBV19 and TRBJ2-2; D is uncertain. The CDR3 extends over 14 amino acids. Germline loops: CDR1 LNHDA, CDR2 SQIVND (reference sequence). V was pared by 5 bases and J by 8 bases, with 15 bases between. This CDR3 is CASSFVAFVGELFF. In DNA form, the CDR3 reads TGTGCCAGTAGTTTCGTCGCTTTCGTGGGGGAGCTGTTTTTT.

J is TRBJ1-2 and V is TRBV3-1, with a possible D match to TRBD1 (6 bases). CDR1 LGHDT and CDR2 YNNKEL come from the germline V gene (reference sequence). The CDR3 runs 15 residues. Trimming took off 4 bases at V and 6 bases at J, with 18 bases between the two ends. For the CDR3, the DNA is TGTGCCAGCAGCCCCGCGACGCGGGGGCAAAATGGCTACACCTTC. It is translated as CASSPATRGQNGYTF.

The chain recombines TRBV5-8 with TRBJ2-3; D unresolved. This CDR3 is 12 amino acids long. V lost 0 bases and J lost 7, with 6 bases in between. The V gene's germline CDR1 is SGHTS and CDR2 YDEGEE. CDR3 coding DNA: TGTGCCAGCAGCTTGGACTTCCATACGCAGTATTTT. Translating gives CASSLDFHTQYF.

V usage is TRBV7-2 and J usage is TRBJ2-1; D is possibly TRBD2 (6 bases). The CDR3 contains 14 residues. The ends were cut back, 7 bases at V and 0 bases at J, with 10 bases in the middle. The germline CDR1 and CDR2 sequences are SGHTA and FQGNSA. The CDR3 here is CASNPRGSYNEQFF. The CDR3 region has the DNA TGTGCCAGCAACCCGCGGGGCTCCTACAATGAGCAGTTCTTC.

The genes are TRBV4-2 and TRBJ1-1; maybe TRBD1 (6 bases). Germline lookup yields CDR1 LGHNA and CDR2 YNFKEQ. The CDR3 length is 14 residues. The V and J ends lost 1 base and 8 bases respectively, with 14 bases between them. DNA for the CDR3: TGTGCCAGCAGCCAAGGGGCCCCAGGGACAGAAGCTTTCTTT. The encoded protein is CASSQGAPGTEAFF.

The chain uses TRBV7-3 and TRBJ2-6; D might be TRBD2 (6 bases). Germline CDR1 SGHTA, CDR2 FQGTGA. The CDR3 runs to 18 residues. Between the trimmed V and J ends, which lost 6 bases and 1 base, there was a span of 19 bases. Written as DNA, the CDR3 is TGTGCCAGCAGGCTAACCGGGACTGGTTTTTCTGGGGCCAACGTCCTGACTTTC. Protein: CASRLTGTGFSGANVLTF.

The chain couples TRBV2 to TRBJ1-6, with no clear D. Trimming removed 6 bases from V and 10 bases from J, with 13 bases in between. There are 13 residues in the CDR3. CDR1 and CDR2 (germline): SNHLY, FYNNEI. The CDR3 DNA reads as TGTGCCAGCAGATGGAAAGACTCCTCACCCCTCCACTTT. Residues: CASRWKDSSPLHF.

The chain couples TRBV3-1 to TRBJ2-1, with 8 positions matching TRBD2. The germline CDR1 and CDR2 sequences are LGHDT and YNNKEL (reference sequence). V shed 2 bases and J 7 bases; nucleotides not matched to a gene: 7. This CDR3 is built from 15 residues. The CDR3 spells CASSQRHGGGNEQFF. Written as DNA, the CDR3 is TGTGCCAGCAGCCAAAGACACGGGGGGGGTAATGAGCAGTTCTTC.

This chain links TRBV20-1 with TRBJ1-2; unclear D gene. V lost 0 bases and J 2 bases, leaving 10 bases between the germline ends. CDR3 size: 14 residues. Germline lookup yields CDR1 DFQATT and CDR2 SNEGSKA (reference sequence). In DNA form, the CDR3 reads TGCAGTGCTAGAGAGGCGGGAAACAACTATGGCTACACCTTC. The encoded protein is CSAREAGNNYGYTF.

This chain joins TRBV10-3 and TRBJ2-5, with D possibly TRBD2 on 6 matching bases. Germline CDR1 is ENHRY and CDR2 is SYGVKD. This CDR3 comprises 13 residues. Trimming took 0 bases from V and 4 from J, leaving 6 bases between them. The CDR3 spells CAISESGGETQYF. DNA of the CDR3: TGTGCCATCAGTGAGTCGGGAGGAGAGACCCAGTACTTC.

V and J are TRBV5-1 and TRBJ2-5; D unclear. Germline assignment: CDR1 SGHRS and CDR2 YFSETQ. Deletions cut 3 bases from V and 2 bases from J, with 8 bases between. This CDR3 has 13 residues. CDR3 sequence: CASSSQVQETQYF. The CDR3 nucleotides are TGCGCCAGCAGCTCGCAGGTTCAAGAGACCCAGTACTTC.

The chain uses TRBV27 and TRBJ1-2; D is uncertain. The CDR3 contains 12 residues. Germline V CDR1 and CDR2: MNHEY, SMNVEV (reference sequence). Trimming took off 4 bases at V and 8 bases at J, with 11 bases between the two ends. Here the CDR3 reads CASSSVGLGYTF. CDR3 nucleotides: TGTGCCAGCAGTTCCGTAGGGTTGGGCTACACCTTC.

This clonotype showed up just a few times. The chain links TRBV6-2 or TRBV6-3 to TRBJ2-1; D gene ambiguous. V lost 5 bases and J 5 bases, leaving 4 bases between the germline ends. Germline assignment: CDR1 MNHEY and CDR2 SVGEGT. The CDR3 is 11 amino acids. CDR3 sequence (DNA): TGTGCCAGCAGTCCTCACAATGAGCAGTTCTTC. The encoded protein is CASSPHNEQFF.

J is TRBJ1-4 and V is TRBV9, with TRBD1 matching over 8 bases. The CDR3 loop spans 16 amino acids. Per germline, CDR1 SGDLS and CDR2 YYNGEE. Unmatched junction bases numbered 8, after V lost 4 bases and J lost 3 bases. This CDR3 is CASSPGTGAANEKLFF. CDR3 in DNA: TGTGCCAGCAGCCCCGGGACAGGTGCAGCTAATGAAAAACTGTTTTTT.

The chain recombines TRBV9 with TRBJ2-1, with 12 bases that match TRBD2. Germline assignment: CDR1 SGDLS and CDR2 YYNGEE. CDR3 size: 18 residues. V gave up 4 bases and J gave up 0 bases; unmatched junction bases: 8. CDR3 sequence: CASSTRLAGVSSYNEQFF. The CDR3 DNA follows: TGTGCCAGCAGCACAAGACTAGCGGGGGTTAGCTCCTACAATGAGCAGTTCTTC.

This chain links TRBV12-3 or TRBV12-4 with TRBJ2-7; D possibly uses TRBD1 or TRBD2 (5 bases each). Trimming took 1 base from V and 0 from J, leaving 7 bases between them. This CDR3 is built from 14 residues. Here the CDR3 DNA reads TGTGCCAGCAGTTTAGGGGACGGCTCCTACGAGCAGTACTTC. This gives the protein CASSLGDGSYEQYF.

The chain uses TRBV6-5 and TRBJ1-1, with D hard to call. The CDR3 is made up of 15 amino acids. Germline CDR1 and CDR2: MNHEY and SVGAGI. Trimming left V 4 bases short and J 2 bases short, with 14 bases between. The CDR3 bases are TGTGCCAGCAGTTTAGGCCTAGTGGGCAACACTGAAGCTTTCTTT. As protein: CASSLGLVGNTEAFF.

The chain is built from TRBV7-9 and TRBJ2-1, with D possibly matching TRBD1 (6 bases). Germline CDR1 reads SEHNR; CDR2 reads FQNEAQ (reference sequence). The CDR3 contains 15 residues. V lost 4 bases to trimming and J lost 7 bases, with 17 bases between them. The CDR3 nucleotides are TGTGCCAGCAGCTCGGGGATACAGGGTTGGAATGAGCAGTTCTTC. Translated: CASSSGIQGWNEQFF.

The CDR3, as DNA: TGTGCCAGCAGTCGTACTGGTGAGCCCCAGCATTTT. It is translated as CASSRTGEPQHF. This chain connects TRBV14 to TRBJ1-5; no clear D. CDR3 size: 12 residues. Germline-derived CDR1 and CDR2 are SGHDN and FVKESK. Trimming shortened V by 6 bases and J by 8 bases, and 11 bases separated the two germline ends.

The chain carries TRBV6-6 and TRBJ2-2; the D call may be TRBD1 or TRBD2 (7 bases each). Trimming took 5 bases from V and 4 from J, leaving 14 bases between them. Germline assignment: CDR1 MNHNY and CDR2 SVGAGI (reference sequence). CDR3 length: 15 amino acids. CDR3: CASSQGGAGTGELFF. CDR3 nucleotide sequence: TGTGCCAGCAGTCAGGGGGGGGCCGGCACCGGGGAGCTGTTTTTT.

The chain recombines TRBV19 with TRBJ1-1; weak D call: TRBD1 (6 bases). Germline CDR1 and CDR2: LNHDA and SQIVND (reference sequence). V was trimmed by 5 bases and J by 2 bases, leaving 18 bases between them. The CDR3 runs 16 residues. The CDR3 DNA follows: TGTGCCAGTAGTCCCTACTGGGGGACATCTAACACTGAAGCTTTCTTT. Translating gives CASSPYWGTSNTEAFF.

V gene TRBV5-4 combines with J gene TRBJ2-7, with TRBD1 identical over 8 bases. This CDR3 region has 15 residues. The germline CDR1 and CDR2 sequences are SGHNT and YYREEE (reference sequence). J gave up 5 bases and V 0 bases, and 7 bases lay outside the gene matches. The CDR3 coding sequence is TGTGCCAGCAGCTTGGAACCACAGGGGGTCCACGAGCAGTACTTC. Its protein is CASSLEPQGVHEQYF.

The rearrangement links TRBV7-2 to TRBJ1-2; D is uncertain. This CDR3 region has 13 residues. Between the trimmed V and J ends, which lost 2 bases and 2 bases, there was a span of 6 bases. Germline V lookup: CDR1 SGHTA, CDR2 FQGNSA. This CDR3 reads CASSLQQNYGYTF. CDR3 in DNA: TGTGCCAGCAGCTTACAGCAGAACTATGGCTACACCTTC.